What follows is one TCR beta chain and its context. The data were taken from a study of blood T cell repertoires in COVID-19. Across the study: The United States, Italy and Spain provided the acute and convalescent COVID-19 samples. The analysed material was cDNA or gDNA that came from T cells, B-cell-depleted T cells, or PBMCs.

Original data processing: Amplifying reference gene primers gave estimates of nucleated cell counts. The assay was immunoSEQ multiplex PCR, and TCRdb's table has in-frame clones only and misses some. V, J and clone size are taken as reported in that table, and D and trimming were inferred from the DNA itself. In the table there are approximately 240,000 clones, roughly 80% of which are singletons. J gave up 6 bases and V 2 bases, and 3 bases lay outside the gene matches. This CDR3 has 13 residues. CDR1 is SGHRS, CDR2 YFSETQ, per germline. What was sequenced was peripheral blood. The J gene is TRBJ1-1, the V gene TRBV5-1; 8 nucleotides line up with TRBD1. This TCR was recovered from a woman aged 55 to 70 with acute or convalescent COVID-19. For the CDR3, the DNA is TGCGCCAGCAGCTTTCAGGGGGCCTCTGAAGCTTTCTTT. Its translation is CASSFQGASEAFF.